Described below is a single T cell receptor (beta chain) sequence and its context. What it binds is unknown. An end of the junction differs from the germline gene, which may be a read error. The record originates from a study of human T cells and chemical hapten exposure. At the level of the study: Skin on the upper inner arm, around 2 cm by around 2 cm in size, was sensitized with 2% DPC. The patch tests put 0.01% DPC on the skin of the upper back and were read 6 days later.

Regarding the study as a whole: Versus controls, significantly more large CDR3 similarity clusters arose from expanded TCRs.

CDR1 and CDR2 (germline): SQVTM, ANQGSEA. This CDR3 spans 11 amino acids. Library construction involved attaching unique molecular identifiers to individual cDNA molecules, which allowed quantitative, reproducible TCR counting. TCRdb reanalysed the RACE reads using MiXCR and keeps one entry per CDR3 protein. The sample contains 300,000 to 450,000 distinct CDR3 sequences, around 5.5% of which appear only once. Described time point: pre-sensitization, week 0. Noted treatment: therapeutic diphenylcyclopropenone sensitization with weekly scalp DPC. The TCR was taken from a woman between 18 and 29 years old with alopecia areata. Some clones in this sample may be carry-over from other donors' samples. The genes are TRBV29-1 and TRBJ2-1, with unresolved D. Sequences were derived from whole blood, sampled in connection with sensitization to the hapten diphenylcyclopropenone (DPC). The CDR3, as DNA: TGCAGCGTAGTACTCTACGATGAGCAGTTCTTC. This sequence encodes CSVVLYDEQFF.